Listed below are T cell receptor beta chains from one sample, sequenced in a study of blood T cell repertoires in COVID-19. Repertoires were generated with immunoSEQ multiplex PCR, while TCRdb's copy carries only in-frame clones and drops some. The sample consists of 70,000 or so clones, approximately 73% of them appearing once. Sequences were obtained from peripheral blood. The source of these receptors is a man aged 55 to 69 with COVID-19, enrolled during active disease. The CDR3 runs from the conserved cysteine through the conserved F or W. The order of the fields is CDR3 length, clone size, V gene, D gene, J gene, CDR3 DNA, CDR3 protein. A D gene is named only where the DNA matches it firmly. Size values are once, few and many counts, or a class for expanded clones, and some rows have none.

>15|-|TRBV7-6|-|TRBJ1-6
TGTGCCAGCAGCCCACAAGTCTCCTATAATTCACCCCTCCACTTT
CASSPQVSYNSPLHF
>14|few|TRBV28|-|TRBJ1-1
TGTGCCAGCAGTTTATTTGAGGAGAGGACTGAAGCTTTCTTT
CASSLFEERTEAFF
>15|-|TRBV7-9|-|TRBJ1-2
TGTGCCAGCAGCTTAGGGAGGGATGCTAACTATGGCTACACCTTC
CASSLGRDANYGYTF
>13|-|TRBV6-5|-|TRBJ1-1
TGTGCCAGCAGTTACCGCAGGGCCACTGAAGCTTTCTTT
CASSYRRATEAFF
>14|-|TRBV5-1|TRBD1|TRBJ1-2
TGCGCCAGCAGCCCGAGCGGACAGGGAGAGGGCTACACCTTC
CASSPSGQGEGYTF
>15|-|TRBV19|TRBD1|TRBJ1-5
TGTGCCAGCACTAGGACAGGGGAAGCCAATCAGCCCCAGCATTTT
CASTRTGEANQPQHF
>15|-|TRBV5-1|TRBD2|TRBJ2-1
TGCGCCAGCAGCTTGTCAAGCGGGGGGGCCCATGAGCAGTTCTTC
CASSLSSGGAHEQFF
>15|-|TRBV11-2|-|TRBJ2-5
TGTGCCAGCAGCTCCCGGGGAGGGGGAGGAGAGACCCAGTACTTC
CASSSRGGGGETQYF
>14|-|TRBV18|TRBD1|TRBJ1-1
TGTGCCAGCTCCCACGGACAGGGGAACACTGAAGCTTTCTTT
CASSHGQGNTEAFF
>14|-|TRBV6-5|TRBD1|TRBJ1-5
TGTGCCAAACACCGGGACAGGTTCAATCAGCCCCAGCATTTT
CAKHRDRFNQPQHF
>15|few|TRBV3-1/TRBV3-2|-|TRBJ1-3
TGTGCCAGCAGCCCTGAGACACCCTCTGGAAACACCATATATTTT
CASSPETPSGNTIYF
>12|-|TRBV10-3|TRBD2|TRBJ2-1
TGTGCCTCGGGACTAGCGGGGAATGAGCAGTTCTTC
CASGLAGNEQFF
>13|-|TRBV18|TRBD1|TRBJ2-1
TGTGCCAGCTCACTTCAGGGGGCGCTCGATCAGTTCTTC
CASSLQGALDQFF
>19|-|TRBV28|TRBD2|TRBJ2-7
TGTGCCAGCACCTCCACACGGATTATCGGTACTAGCGGTTCCTACGAGCAGTACTTC
CASTSTRIIGTSGSYEQYF
>13|-|TRBV7-3|TRBD1|TRBJ2-1
TGTGCCAGCAGCTTAGACAGGGAGAATGAGCAGTTCTTC
CASSLDRENEQFF
>14|few|TRBV28|-|TRBJ1-5
TGTGCCAGCAGCCTTGAGGGAGGCAATCAGCCCCAGCATTTT
CASSLEGGNQPQHF
>16|-|TRBV5-1|TRBD2|TRBJ2-1
TGCGCCAGCAGCCCGGGACTAGCGGGAGGGAGGAATGAGCAGTTCTTC
CASSPGLAGGRNEQFF
>16|-|TRBV11-1|TRBD1|TRBJ1-2
TGTGCCAGCAGCTCGAGAGGGGGCAGGGCTTACTATGGCTACACCTTC
CASSSRGGRAYYGYTF
>14|few|TRBV10-1|-|TRBJ2-5
TGCGCCAGCAGAGGGGGATTAAGGGGAGAGACCCAGTACTTC
CASRGGLRGETQYF
>13|few|TRBV30|TRBD1|TRBJ2-5
TGTGCCTGGAGTAAGGACAGGGGTGAGACCCAGTACTTC
CAWSKDRGETQYF
>12|-|TRBV5-5|-|TRBJ1-4
TGTGCCAGCAGCTTTGGGGGGGAAAAACTGTTTTTT
CASSFGGEKLFF
>13|few|TRBV27|TRBD1|TRBJ1-6
TGTGCCAGCAGTTTGGACAGGTATTCACCCCTCCACTTT
CASSLDRYSPLHF
>13|-|TRBV7-9|-|TRBJ1-4
TGTGCCAGCAGCTTAGGCGGTGGTGAAAAACTGTTTTTT
CASSLGGGEKLFF
>14|few|TRBV29-1|TRBD1|TRBJ2-1
TGCAGCGTGGGGGGACAGGGAAACAGGAATGAGCAGTTCTTC
CSVGGQGNRNEQFF
>11|-|TRBV12-3/TRBV12-4|-|TRBJ2-5
TGTGCCAGCAGACGAGAAGAGACCCAGTACTTC
CASRREETQYF
>14|once|TRBV10-3|-|TRBJ2-1
TGTGCCGGGGGTGACGACAGGTTAAACAATGAGCAGTTCTTC
CAGGDDRLNNEQFF
>14|-|TRBV18|-|TRBJ2-3
TGTGCCAGCTCTCCGGGGGATGGCACAGATACGCAGTATTTT
CASSPGDGTDTQYF
>12|-|TRBV12-5|-|TRBJ2-1
TGTGCTAGTGGACAAAGGGGCCATGAGCAGTTCTTC
CASGQRGHEQFF
>13|-|TRBV7-9|TRBD1|TRBJ2-1
TGTGCCGGACAGGGGGTCTCCTACAATGAGCAGTTCTTC
CAGQGVSYNEQFF
>16|-|TRBV4-1|TRBD1|TRBJ2-5
TGCGCCAGCAGCCAAGGACAGGGGGAGCTCCAAGAGACCCAGTACTTC
CASSQGQGELQETQYF
>14|-|TRBV6-5|-|TRBJ2-1
TGTGCCAGCAGTCAGGTGGATAGAAGCAATGAGCAGTTCTTC
CASSQVDRSNEQFF
>13|-|TRBV7-3|-|TRBJ2-3
TGTGCCAGCAGCTTAGGGAGAGGTGATACGCAGTATTTT
CASSLGRGDTQYF
>13|-|TRBV18|-|TRBJ2-1
TGTGCCAGCTCACCACGTCTAACCAATGAGCAGTTCTTC
CASSPRLTNEQFF
>13|once|TRBV30|-|TRBJ1-4
TGTGCCTGGAGTGTCAGAATTAATGAAAAACTGTTTTTT
CAWSVRINEKLFF
>14|-|TRBV5-1|-|TRBJ2-3
TGCGCCAGCAGCGGATCCATACTAACAGATACGCAGTATTTT
CASSGSILTDTQYF
>15|-|TRBV18|TRBD1|TRBJ1-1
TGTGCCAGCAAAGGACAGGGGGCCCCGAACACTGAAGCTTTCTTT
CASKGQGAPNTEAFF
>16|once|TRBV30|TRBD1|TRBJ1-2
TGTGCCTGGGATCCGGGACAGGGGCCCCCCCACTATGGCTACACCTTC
CAWDPGQGPPHYGYTF
>14|-|TRBV4-1|-|TRBJ1-2
TGCGCCAGCGGACCCCTACAGGGAGTCTATGGCTACACCTTC
CASGPLQGVYGYTF
>12|-|TRBV3-1/TRBV3-2|-|TRBJ1-1
TGTGCCAGCAGCCAAGCAGGGTCTGAAGCTTTCTTT
CASSQAGSEAFF
>15|-|TRBV2|TRBD1|TRBJ2-5
TGTGCCAGGGAAGGAAGGGGACAGGGTCAAGAGACCCAGTACTTC
CAREGRGQGQETQYF
>13|once|TRBV28|TRBD1|TRBJ1-4
TGTGCCAGCAGGCCGGGACAGAATGAAAAACTGTTTTTT
CASRPGQNEKLFF
>24|-|TRBV21-1|-|TRBJ1-2
TGTGCCAGCAGCAAAGCGCAGGTTTCCGGGACAGGGAGGAATTCGGTTTCAGCTAACTATGGCTACACCTTC
CASSKAQVSGTGRNSVSANYGYTF
>15|-|TRBV25-1|TRBD2|TRBJ2-1
TGTGCCAGCAGTACCGGGACTAGCGGGAACAATGAGCAGTTCTTC
CASSTGTSGNNEQFF
>14|few|TRBV6-2/TRBV6-3|TRBD1|TRBJ1-4
TGTGCCAGCAGTCGTCCCGGGACAGGGGGAGGACTGTTTTTT
CASSRPGTGGGLFF
>15|-|TRBV21-1|-|TRBJ2-2
TGTGCCAGACGGGGGGTCCGGACGAACACCGGGGAGCTGTTTTTT
CARRGVRTNTGELFF